The entry that follows covers one TCR beta chain sequence. 13 Jbeta primers and 60 Vbeta primers were used for the PCR. Sequencing was performed with immunoSEQ multiplex PCR; in TCRdb, only in-frame clones are kept and a portion is missing. Found here are around 150,000 clones, around 77% of them singletons; the top ten hold less than 1.2%. The CDR3 is 14 amino acids. Germline assignment: CDR1 MGHRA and CDR2 YSYEKL. The V end was cut by 4 bases, the J end by 4 bases, with 14 bases between. Donors were nominally healthy when sampled, though unrecorded immune exposures were likely. These data come from a study of cytomegalovirus exposure and HLA in healthy donors.

This receptor was identified in a woman aged 40-49 years in good health and CMV-seronegative. This chain uses TRBV4-1 with TRBJ2-7; no clear D. Source material: PBMCs. The CDR3 protein is CASSPTSSGYEQYF. The CDR3 coding sequence is TGCGCCAGCAGCCCTACCAGTTCCGGGTACGAGCAGTACTTC.